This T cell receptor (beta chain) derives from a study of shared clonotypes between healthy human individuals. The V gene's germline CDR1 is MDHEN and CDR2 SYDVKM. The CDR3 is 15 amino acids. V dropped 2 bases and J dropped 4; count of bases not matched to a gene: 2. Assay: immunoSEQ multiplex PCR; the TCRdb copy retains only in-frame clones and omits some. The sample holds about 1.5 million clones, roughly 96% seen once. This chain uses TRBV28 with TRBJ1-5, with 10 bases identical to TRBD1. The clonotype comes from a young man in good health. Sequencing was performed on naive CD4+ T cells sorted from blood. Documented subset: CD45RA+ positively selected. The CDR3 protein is CASSLRTGGNQPQHF. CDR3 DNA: TGTGCCAGCAGTTTAAGGACAGGGGGTAATCAGCCCCAGCATTTT.